These 10 T cell receptor beta chains came from one sample sequenced in a study of T-cell memory formation after mild COVID-19. TCRdb analysed the 5' RACE reads with MiXCR anew, one entry per CDR3 protein. Among fewer than 50,000 distinct CDR3 sequences listed, more than 7% were seen once. Input material: PBMCs or a T cell subset sorted from them (not recorded which). Source of these receptors: a man aged 18 to 35 who had mild COVID-19 (a few samples of this study predate the infection). Cell type and time point are not known.

This clonotype has only a few counts. CDR3 residues: CASSRDSRADIQYF. For the CDR3, the DNA is TGTGCCAGCAGCCGGGACTCAAGGGCGGACATTCAGTACTTC. The V and J genes are TRBV7-9 and TRBJ2-4; D is perhaps TRBD2 (6 bases). The ends were cut back, 5 bases at V and 8 bases at J, with 16 bases in the middle. CDR3 size: 14 residues. Germline V CDR1 and CDR2: SEHNR, FQNEAQ (reference sequence).

This clonotype has a handful of counts. The CDR3 region has the DNA TGTGCCAGCAGCTTCGACGGCCGAGGCTACACCTTC. It encodes CASSFDGRGYTF. This chain links TRBV5-6 with TRBJ1-2; D uncertain. This CDR3 contains 12 residues. Germline-derived CDR1 and CDR2 are SGHDT and YYEEEE. V was pared by 2 bases and J by 8 bases, with 10 bases between.

This chain connects TRBV7-9 to TRBJ1-5; 8 bases align to TRBD1. CDR1 and CDR2 from the germline V gene are SEHNR and FQNEAQ (reference sequence). CDR3 length equals 15 residues. V shed 4 bases, J shed 6 bases, and the junction held 8 bases outside the gene matches. CDR3 region: CASSSGSGGSQPQHF. DNA for the CDR3: TGTGCCAGCAGCTCTGGATCAGGGGGCAGTCAGCCCCAGCATTTT.

This clonotype was seen ten or more times. The chain links TRBV7-8 to TRBJ2-2, with a tentative D call TRBD1 (6 bases). V lost 0 bases and J lost 4, with 12 bases in between. Germline V gene sequence: CDR1 SGHVS, CDR2 FQNEAQ. CDR3 size: 16 residues. CDR3 in DNA: TGTGCCAGCAGCTTAGCGCAGGGGACGAGCACCGGGGAGCTGTTTTTT. This gives the protein CASSLAQGTSTGELFF.

This clonotype was counted ten times or more. V usage is TRBV7-3 and J usage is TRBJ2-2, with D tentatively TRBD1 or TRBD2 (6 bases each). Trimming left V 1 base short and J 10 bases short, with 10 bases between. The germline gives CDR1 SGHTA, CDR2 FQGTGA. The CDR3 length is 13 residues. DNA of the CDR3: TGTGCCAGCAGCTTAAACTGGGGGGCGGAGCTGTTTTTT. Protein: CASSLNWGAELFF.

This clonotype was found many times. The V and J genes are TRBV11-2 and TRBJ2-1; no reliable D call. V dropped 4 bases and J dropped 4 bases, with 17 bases sitting between them. The CDR3 spans 16 residues. The germline V gene has CDR1 SGHAT and CDR2 FQNNGV. The CDR3 region is CASSSIRQVTYNEQFF. The DNA for the CDR3 is TGTGCCAGCAGCTCTATCAGGCAGGTGACTTACAATGAGCAGTTCTTC.

This clonotype was seen at least ten times. The chain recombines TRBV25-1 with TRBJ2-5; perhaps TRBD1 as D (6 bases). Trimming took 5 bases from V and 6 from J, leaving 16 bases between them. Germline loops: CDR1 MGHDK, CDR2 SYGVNS. The CDR3 has 14 amino acids. The CDR3 reads CASSPGYGGKTQYF. CDR3 sequence (DNA): TGTGCCAGCAGTCCAGGCTATGGGGGCAAGACCCAGTACTTC.

The rearrangement joins TRBV7-9 to TRBJ1-1; weak D call: TRBD1 (5 bases). Germline V gene sequence: CDR1 SEHNR, CDR2 FQNEAQ (reference sequence). The CDR3 is 14 residues long. Between the trimmed V and J ends, which lost 0 bases and 8 bases, there was a span of 13 bases. The CDR3 reads CASSLAKGRDEAFF. CDR3 coding DNA: TGTGCCAGCAGCTTAGCGAAGGGAAGGGACGAAGCTTTCTTT.

This chain links TRBV2 with TRBJ1-1, with D possibly matching TRBD1 (6 bases). From germline, CDR1 is SNHLY and CDR2 FYNNEI. CDR3 length: 16 residues. V was clipped by 0 bases and J by 5 bases, with 16 bases between them. The CDR3 loop is CASSEARHIGGTEAFF. For the CDR3, the DNA is TGTGCCAGCAGTGAAGCTCGACATATAGGGGGTACTGAAGCTTTCTTT.

The chain joins TRBV3-1 to TRBJ2-1, with 13 bases matching TRBD2. CDR1 is LGHDT, CDR2 YNNKEL, per germline (reference sequence). The V gene end was trimmed by 6 bases and the J gene end by 10 bases; junction bases not matched to a gene: 9. The CDR3 is 15 residues long. The CDR3 here is CASSKLAGGRREQFF. The CDR3 DNA reads as TGTGCCAGCAGTAAACTAGCGGGGGGGCGGAGGGAGCAGTTCTTC.